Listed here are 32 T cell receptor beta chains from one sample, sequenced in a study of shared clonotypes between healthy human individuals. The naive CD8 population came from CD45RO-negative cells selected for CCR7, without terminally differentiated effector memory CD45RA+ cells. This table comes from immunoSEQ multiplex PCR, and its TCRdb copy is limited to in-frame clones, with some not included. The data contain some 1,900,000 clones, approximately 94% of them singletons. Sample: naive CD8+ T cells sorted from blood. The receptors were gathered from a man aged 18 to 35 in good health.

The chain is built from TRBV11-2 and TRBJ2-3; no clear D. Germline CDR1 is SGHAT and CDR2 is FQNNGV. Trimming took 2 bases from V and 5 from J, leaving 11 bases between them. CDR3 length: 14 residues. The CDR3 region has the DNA TGTGCCAGCAGCTTATTAACCCACGGAGATACGCAGTATTTT. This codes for CASSLLTHGDTQYF.

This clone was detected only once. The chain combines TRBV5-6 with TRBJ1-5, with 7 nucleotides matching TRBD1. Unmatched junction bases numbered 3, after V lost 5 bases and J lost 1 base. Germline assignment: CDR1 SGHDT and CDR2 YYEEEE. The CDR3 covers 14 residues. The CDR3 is CASRETGSNQPQHF. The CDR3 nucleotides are TGTGCCAGCAGGGAGACAGGGAGCAATCAGCCCCAGCATTTT.

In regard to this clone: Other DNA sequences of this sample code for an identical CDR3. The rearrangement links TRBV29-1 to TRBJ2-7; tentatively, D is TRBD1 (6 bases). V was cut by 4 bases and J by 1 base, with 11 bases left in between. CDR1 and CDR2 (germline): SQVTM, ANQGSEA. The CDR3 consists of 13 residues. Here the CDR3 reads CSVGGGDSYEQYF. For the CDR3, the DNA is TGCAGCGTTGGAGGGGGAGATTCCTACGAGCAGTACTTC.

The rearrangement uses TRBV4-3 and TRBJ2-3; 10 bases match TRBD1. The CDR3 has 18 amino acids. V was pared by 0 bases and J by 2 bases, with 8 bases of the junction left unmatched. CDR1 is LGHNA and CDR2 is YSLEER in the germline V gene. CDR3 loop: CASSQESPGTGDTDTQYF. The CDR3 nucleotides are TGCGCCAGCAGCCAAGAATCCCCGGGGACAGGGGACACAGATACGCAGTATTTT.

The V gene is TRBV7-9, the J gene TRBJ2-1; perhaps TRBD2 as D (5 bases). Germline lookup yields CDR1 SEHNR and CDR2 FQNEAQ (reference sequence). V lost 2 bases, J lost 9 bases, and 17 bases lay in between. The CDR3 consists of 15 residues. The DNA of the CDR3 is TGTGCCAGCAGCTTATTCCAGTACCCCGGAGGTGAGCAGTTCTTC. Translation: CASSLFQYPGGEQFF.

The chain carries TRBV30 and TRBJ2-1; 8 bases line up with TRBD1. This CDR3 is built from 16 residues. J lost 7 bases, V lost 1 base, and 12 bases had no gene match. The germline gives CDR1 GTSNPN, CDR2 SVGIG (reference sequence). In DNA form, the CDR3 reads TGTGCCTGGAGTGGTTTCGGCAGGGGGCGTATTAATGAGCAGTTCTTC. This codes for CAWSGFGRGRINEQFF. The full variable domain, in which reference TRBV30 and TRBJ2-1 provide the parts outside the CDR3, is SQTIHQWPATLVQPVGSPLSLECTVEGTSNPNLYWYRQAAGRGLQLLFYSVGIGQISSEVPQNLSASRPQDRQFILSSKKLLLSDSGFYLCAWSGFGRGRINEQFFGPGTRLTVL.

The CDR3, as DNA: TGTGCCAGCAGCCCTCCCCAGGGAGGAAGCGAGCAGTACTTC. Translating it yields CASSPPQGGSEQYF. V usage is TRBV9 and J usage is TRBJ2-7; TRBD2 might be the D (6 bases). The CDR3 sequence is 14 residues long. Germline values: CDR1 SGDLS, CDR2 YYNGEE. The V end lost 4 bases, the J end lost 6 bases, and 17 bases lay between the germline ends.

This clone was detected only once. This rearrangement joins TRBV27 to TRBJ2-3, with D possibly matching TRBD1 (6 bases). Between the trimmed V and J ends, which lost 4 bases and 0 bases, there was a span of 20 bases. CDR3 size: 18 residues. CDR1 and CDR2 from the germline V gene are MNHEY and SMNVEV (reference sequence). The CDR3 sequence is CASSYGQYTGLSTDTQYF. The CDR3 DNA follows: TGTGCCAGCAGTTACGGCCAATATACAGGGTTAAGCACAGATACGCAGTATTTT.

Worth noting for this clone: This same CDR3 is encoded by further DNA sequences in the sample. CDR3 residues: CASSVEDSYEQYF. CDR3 DNA: TGTGCCAGCAGCGTAGAGGATAGCTACGAGCAGTACTTC. V and J are TRBV9 and TRBJ2-7; unclear D gene. The germline V and J ends were trimmed by 0 bases and 3 bases, with 7 bases remaining between them. Per the germline V gene, CDR1 is SGDLS and CDR2 is YYNGEE. The CDR3 covers 13 residues.

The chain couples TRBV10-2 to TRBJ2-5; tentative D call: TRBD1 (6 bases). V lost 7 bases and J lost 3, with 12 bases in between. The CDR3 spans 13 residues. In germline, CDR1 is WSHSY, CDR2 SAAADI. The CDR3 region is CASNPGVEETQYF. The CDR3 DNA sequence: TGCGCCAGCAACCCAGGGGTTGAAGAGACCCAGTACTTC.

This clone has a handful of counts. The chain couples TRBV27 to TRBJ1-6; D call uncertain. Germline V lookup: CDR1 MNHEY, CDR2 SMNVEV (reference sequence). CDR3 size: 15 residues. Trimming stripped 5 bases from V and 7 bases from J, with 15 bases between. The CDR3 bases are TGTGCCAGCAGTCCACTTACCTACAACAATTCACCCCTCCACTTT. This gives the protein CASSPLTYNNSPLHF.

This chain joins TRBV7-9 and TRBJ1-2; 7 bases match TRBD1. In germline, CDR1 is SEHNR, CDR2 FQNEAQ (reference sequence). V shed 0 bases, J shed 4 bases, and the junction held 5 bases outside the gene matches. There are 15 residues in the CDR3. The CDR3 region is CASSLAEGTAYGYTF. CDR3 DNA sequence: TGTGCCAGCAGCTTAGCGGAAGGGACAGCCTATGGCTACACCTTC.

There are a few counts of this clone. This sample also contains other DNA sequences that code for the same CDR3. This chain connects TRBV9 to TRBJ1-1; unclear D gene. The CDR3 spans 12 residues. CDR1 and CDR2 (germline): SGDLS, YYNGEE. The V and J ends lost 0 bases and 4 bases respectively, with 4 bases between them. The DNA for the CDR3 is TGTGCCAGCAGCGTAGACGGCACTGAAGCTTTCTTT. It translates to CASSVDGTEAFF.

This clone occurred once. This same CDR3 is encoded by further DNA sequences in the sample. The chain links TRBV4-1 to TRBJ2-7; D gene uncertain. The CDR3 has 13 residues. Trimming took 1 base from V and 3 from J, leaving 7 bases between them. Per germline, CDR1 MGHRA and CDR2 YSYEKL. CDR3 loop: CASSQVGGYEQYF. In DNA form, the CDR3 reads TGCGCCAGCAGCCAAGTGGGCGGCTACGAGCAGTACTTC.

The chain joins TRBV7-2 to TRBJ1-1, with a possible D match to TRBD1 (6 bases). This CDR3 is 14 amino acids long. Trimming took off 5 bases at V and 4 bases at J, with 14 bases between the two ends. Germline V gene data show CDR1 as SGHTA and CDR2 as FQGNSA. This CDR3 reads CASSLSGGRTEAFF. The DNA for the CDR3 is TGTGCCAGCAGCCTAAGTGGGGGCCGCACTGAAGCTTTCTTT.

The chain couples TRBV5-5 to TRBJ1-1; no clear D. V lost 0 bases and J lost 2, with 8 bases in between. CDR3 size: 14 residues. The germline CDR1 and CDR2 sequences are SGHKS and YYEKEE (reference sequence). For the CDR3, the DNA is TGTGCCAGCAGCTTGGCCTTCAAAAACACTGAAGCTTTCTTT. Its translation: CASSLAFKNTEAFF.

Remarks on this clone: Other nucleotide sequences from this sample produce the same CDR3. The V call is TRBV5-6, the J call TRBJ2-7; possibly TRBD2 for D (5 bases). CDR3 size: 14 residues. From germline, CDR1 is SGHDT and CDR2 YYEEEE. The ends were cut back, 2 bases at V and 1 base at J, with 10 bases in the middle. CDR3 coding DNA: TGTGCCAGCAGCTTAGGACTTGCTTCCTACGAGCAGTACTTC. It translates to CASSLGLASYEQYF.

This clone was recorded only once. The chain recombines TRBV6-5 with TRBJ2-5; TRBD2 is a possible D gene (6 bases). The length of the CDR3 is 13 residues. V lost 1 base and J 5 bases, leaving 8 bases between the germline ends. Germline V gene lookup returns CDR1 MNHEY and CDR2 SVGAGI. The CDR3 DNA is TGTGCCAGCAGTTACTATGGGGGGGAGACCCAGTACTTC. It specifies CASSYYGGETQYF.

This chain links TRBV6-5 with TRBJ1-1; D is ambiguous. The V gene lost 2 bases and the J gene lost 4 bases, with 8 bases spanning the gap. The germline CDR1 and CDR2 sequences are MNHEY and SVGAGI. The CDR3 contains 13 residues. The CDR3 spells CASSYVDSTEAFF. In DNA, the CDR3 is TGTGCCAGCAGTTACGTGGATAGCACTGAAGCTTTCTTT.

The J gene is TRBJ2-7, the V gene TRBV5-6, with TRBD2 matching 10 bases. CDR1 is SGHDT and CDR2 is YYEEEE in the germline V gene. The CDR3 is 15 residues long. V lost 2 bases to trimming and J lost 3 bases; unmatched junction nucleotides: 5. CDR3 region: CASSLERGGFYEQYF. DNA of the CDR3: TGTGCCAGCAGCTTAGAGCGGGGGGGATTCTACGAGCAGTACTTC.

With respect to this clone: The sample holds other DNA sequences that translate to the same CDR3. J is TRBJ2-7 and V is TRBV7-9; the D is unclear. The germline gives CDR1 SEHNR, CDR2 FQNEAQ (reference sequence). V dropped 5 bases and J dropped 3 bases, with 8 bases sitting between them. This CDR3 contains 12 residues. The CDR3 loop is CASSPLNYEQYF. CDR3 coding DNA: TGTGCCAGCAGCCCTCTAAACTACGAGCAGTACTTC.

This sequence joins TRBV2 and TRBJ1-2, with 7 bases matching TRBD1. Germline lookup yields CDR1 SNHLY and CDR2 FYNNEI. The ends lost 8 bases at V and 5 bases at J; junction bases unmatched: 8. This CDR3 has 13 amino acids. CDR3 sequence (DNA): TGTGCCAGCGGCGACAGGGTTGGATATGGCTACACCTTC. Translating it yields CASGDRVGYGYTF.

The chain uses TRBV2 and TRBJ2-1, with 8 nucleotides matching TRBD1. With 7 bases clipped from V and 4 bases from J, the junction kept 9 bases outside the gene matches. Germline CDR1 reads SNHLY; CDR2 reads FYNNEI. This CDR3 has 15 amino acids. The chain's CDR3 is CASMDGTGGYNEQFF. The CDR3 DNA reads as TGTGCCAGCATGGACGGAACAGGGGGTTACAATGAGCAGTTCTTC.

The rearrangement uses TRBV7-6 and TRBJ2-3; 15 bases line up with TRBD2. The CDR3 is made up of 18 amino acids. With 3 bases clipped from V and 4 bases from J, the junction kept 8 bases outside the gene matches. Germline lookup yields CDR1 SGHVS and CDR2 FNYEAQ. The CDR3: CASSLGLAGGVHADTQYF. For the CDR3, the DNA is TGTGCCAGCAGCTTGGGACTAGCGGGGGGAGTTCACGCAGATACGCAGTATTTT.

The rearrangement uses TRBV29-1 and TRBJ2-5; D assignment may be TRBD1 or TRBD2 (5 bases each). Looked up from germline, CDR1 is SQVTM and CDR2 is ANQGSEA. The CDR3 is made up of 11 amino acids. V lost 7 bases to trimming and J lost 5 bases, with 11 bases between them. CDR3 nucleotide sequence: TGCAGCGGAGAAGGGGAGGAGACCCAGTACTTC. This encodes CSGEGEETQYF.

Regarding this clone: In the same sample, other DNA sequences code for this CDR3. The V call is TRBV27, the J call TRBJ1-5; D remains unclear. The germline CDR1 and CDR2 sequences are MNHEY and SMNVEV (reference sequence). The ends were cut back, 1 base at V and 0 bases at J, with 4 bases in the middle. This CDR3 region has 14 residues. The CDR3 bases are TGTGCCAGCAGTTTATTAGGTAGCAATCAGCCCCAGCATTTT. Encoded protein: CASSLLGSNQPQHF.

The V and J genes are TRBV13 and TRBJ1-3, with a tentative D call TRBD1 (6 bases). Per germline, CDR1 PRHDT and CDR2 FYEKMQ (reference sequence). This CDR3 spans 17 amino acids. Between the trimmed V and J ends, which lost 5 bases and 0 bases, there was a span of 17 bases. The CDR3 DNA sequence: TGTGCCAGCAGCCCATGGACAGATATTAGCTCTGGAAACACCATATATTTT. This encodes CASSPWTDISSGNTIYF.

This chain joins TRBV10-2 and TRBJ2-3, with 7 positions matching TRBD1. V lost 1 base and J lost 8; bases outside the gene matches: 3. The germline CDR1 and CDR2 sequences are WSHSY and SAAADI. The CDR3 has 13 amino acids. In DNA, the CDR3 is TGCGCCAGCAGTGAGTTTACAGGGGCTACGCAGTATTTT. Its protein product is CASSEFTGATQYF.

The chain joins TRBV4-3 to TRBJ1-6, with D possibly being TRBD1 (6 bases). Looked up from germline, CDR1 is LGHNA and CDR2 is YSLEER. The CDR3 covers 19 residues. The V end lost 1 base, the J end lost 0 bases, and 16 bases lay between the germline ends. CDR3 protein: CASSQGTQDSSSYNSPLHF. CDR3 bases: TGCGCCAGCAGCCAAGGAACCCAGGACAGCAGCTCCTATAATTCACCCCTCCACTTT.

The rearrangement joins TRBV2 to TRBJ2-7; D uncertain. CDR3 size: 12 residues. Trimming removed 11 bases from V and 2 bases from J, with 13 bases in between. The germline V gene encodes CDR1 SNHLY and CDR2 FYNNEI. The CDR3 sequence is CACQLWAYEQYF. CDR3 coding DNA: TGTGCCTGCCAGCTTTGGGCCTACGAGCAGTACTTC.

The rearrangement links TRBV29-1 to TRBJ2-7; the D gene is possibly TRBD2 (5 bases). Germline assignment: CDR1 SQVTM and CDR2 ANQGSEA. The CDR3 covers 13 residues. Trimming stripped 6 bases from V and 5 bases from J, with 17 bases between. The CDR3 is CSVGSGVYDEQYF. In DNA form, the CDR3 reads TGCAGCGTGGGGTCCGGGGTTTACGACGAGCAGTACTTC.

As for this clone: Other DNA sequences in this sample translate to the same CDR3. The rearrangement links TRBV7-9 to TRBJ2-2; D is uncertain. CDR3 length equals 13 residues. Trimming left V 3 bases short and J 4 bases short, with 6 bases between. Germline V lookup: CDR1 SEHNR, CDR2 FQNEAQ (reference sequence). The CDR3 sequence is CASSLTPTGELFF. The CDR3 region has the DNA TGTGCCAGCAGCTTGACTCCCACCGGGGAGCTGTTTTTT.